This TCR beta chain was sequenced in a study of Tregs in tolerant kidney transplant recipients. Study observations and caveats: Biological reproducibility was not directly addressed, but technical replication error appeared minimal. Expanding Tregs on activated donor B cells appeared to best identify donor-specific TCRbeta clones.

About this clone itself: Its antigen is currently unknown. Compared with germline, one end of the junction differs, possibly owing to a read error. The CDR3 extends 3 residues past the end of the read, so its final part is completed from the germline J gene.

Unstimulated regulatory T cells (CD4+CD25+CD127-), CD4+CD25- non-regulatory cells, CD4 and CD8 cells were FACS-sorted from thawed PBMCs. Repertoires were generated with immunoSEQ multiplex PCR, while TCRdb's copy carries only in-frame clones and drops some. This table lists about 48,000 clones. The CDR3 spans 20 residues. Source: CD4+ T cells from blood, taken before the transplant. The chain employs TRBV7-1 and TRBJ2-2, with 13 nucleotides matching TRBD2. TRBV7-1 is assigned to the ORF class and has an uncertain function. The sequence was collected from a human donor who received a combined kidney and bone marrow transplant. The CDR3 bases that were read are TGTGCCAGCAGCTCCAAGATTTCCACTAGCGGGAGGGCGGACACCGGGAAG. It is translated as CASSSKISTSGRADTGK. The CDR3 reads in full as CASSSKISTSGRADTGKLFF.